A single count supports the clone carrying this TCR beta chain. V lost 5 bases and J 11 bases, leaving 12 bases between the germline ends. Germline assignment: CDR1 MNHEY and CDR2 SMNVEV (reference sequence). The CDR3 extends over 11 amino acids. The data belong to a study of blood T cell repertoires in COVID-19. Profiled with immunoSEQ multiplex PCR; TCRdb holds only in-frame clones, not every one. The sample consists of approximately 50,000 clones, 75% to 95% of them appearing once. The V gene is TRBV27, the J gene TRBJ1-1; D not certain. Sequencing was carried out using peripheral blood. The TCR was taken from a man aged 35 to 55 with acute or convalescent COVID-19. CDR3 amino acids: CASSTDREAFF. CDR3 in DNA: TGTGCCAGCAGTACGGACCGGGAGGCTTTCTTT.